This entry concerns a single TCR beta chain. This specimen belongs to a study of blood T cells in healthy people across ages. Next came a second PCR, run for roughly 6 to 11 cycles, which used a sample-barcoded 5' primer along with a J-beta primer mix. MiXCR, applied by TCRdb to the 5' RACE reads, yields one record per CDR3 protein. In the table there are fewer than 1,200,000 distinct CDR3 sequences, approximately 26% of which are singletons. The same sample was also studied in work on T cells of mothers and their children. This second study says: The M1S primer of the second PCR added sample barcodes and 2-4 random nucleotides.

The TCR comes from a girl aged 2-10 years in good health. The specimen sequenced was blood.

The CDR3 DNA sequence: TGCGCCAGCAGCCAAGAGAGGGTCCTCTCCTACGAGCAGTACTTC. Amino acid sequence: CASSQERVLSYEQYF. This chain joins TRBV4-3 and TRBJ2-7; a weak D match, TRBD2 (5 bases). Trimming removed 0 bases from V and 0 bases from J, with 9 bases in between. The CDR3 contains 15 residues. Germline values: CDR1 LGHNA, CDR2 YSLEER.